This T cell receptor (beta chain) was recovered during a study of PD-1 blockade in classical Hodgkin lymphoma. Germline CDR1 and CDR2: PRHDT and FYEKMQ (reference sequence). The CDR3 sequence is 16 residues long. The V and J ends lost 4 bases and 11 bases, in that order; junction bases with no gene match: 11. About this clone: Antigen specificity is unknown.

Time point described: cycle 4 day 1 (C4D1), after around six weeks of nivolumab. Relapse was seen in all patients after autologous stem cell transplantation, and brentuximab vedotin exposure was variable. Under best response, outcomes were complete response, partial response or progressive disease. Study conclusions and caveats: By cycle point C4D1, TCR diversity had risen significantly in CD4+ cells (but not CD8+ cells). Exclusion removed patients who began nivolumab under 1 year after ASCT. When set against healthy donors, newly diagnosed patients were reported to show lower baseline TCR diversity.

The assay was immunoSEQ multiplex PCR, and TCRdb's table has in-frame clones only and misses some. This table holds 35,000 to 50,000 clones, around 69% found once. The sequenced sample was peripheral blood mononuclear cells (PBMCs), obtained before the fourth cycle of nivolumab. This receptor was obtained from a human donor with classical Hodgkin lymphoma. The V and J genes are TRBV13 and TRBJ1-6; 10 nucleotides match TRBD1. The CDR3 protein is CASSYRQGAFRPPLHF. The CDR3 DNA reads TGTGCCAGCAGCTACAGACAGGGGGCGTTCAGGCCACCCCTCCACTTT.